This TCR beta chain was captured by sequencing in a study of vaccination and CD4 T cells after COVID-19 (dated by TCRdb to 2022 to 2024). About the investigation overall: The convalescent cohort included six males and four females, with two Hispanic individuals, seven Caucasians, two Asians and one multiracial person. Participants received two doses of either the Pfizer-BioNTech BNT162b2 vaccine (n=8) or the Moderna mRNA-1273 vaccine (n=2). Post-COVID blood samples were collected from convalescent patients a median of roughly 100 days after diagnosis, with a range of about 30 to 161 days. The time from the second vaccine dose to post-vaccine blood sampling had a median of roughly 77 days and ranged from roughly 13 to 241 days. For stimulating the cultures, overlapping spike peptide pools were used, derived from SARS-CoV-2 as well as from the common cold coronaviruses HCoV-NL63, HCoV-OC43 and HCoV-229E. As controls, cultures received a CEFX viral epitope pool (the positive control), an HIV-1 Nef peptide pool (the negative control), or no peptide at all. The spike-specific CD4+ TCR repertoire was compared before and after mRNA vaccination in ten to eleven COVID-19 convalescent patients and several infection-naive healthy vaccine recipients. In an earlier paper using these donors, memory CD4+ T cell crossreactivity between SARS-CoV-2 and common cold coronavirus spike proteins was assessed at the TCR clonotype level.

This clonotype was seen a few times. Its specific antigen is unknown. No quality values exist for individual bases; no much larger clone is one base distant. Here is what the overall study found, with its caveats: Among the post-vaccine SARS-CoV-2-reactive clones in convalescent patients, a median around 85% showed up only after vaccination, which suggests vaccine-specific priming. An increase in the median number of SARS-CoV-2-reactive clonotypes from 21 after infection to approximately 41 after vaccination was observed, but the change was not found to be significant. Relatively few convalescent patients were included in the study, and early timepoints after natural infection were not analyzed. Nearly all vaccine-specific clones in convalescent patients (304 of 307) were mono-reactive for SARS-CoV-2 spike rather than cross-reactive with common cold coronaviruses.

The library was generated by PCR. DNA from cultured CD4+ T cells underwent TCR sequencing with the Oncomine TCR Beta short-read assay at the Johns Hopkins FTIC core. The QIAamp micro DNA kit was used to extract genomic DNA from the cultured CD4+ T cells. Oncomine TCR Beta libraries from cultured CD4+ T cells were pooled using unique dual indexes and sequenced on an Illumina iSeq 100. In the source study's methods: Non-productive sequences were filtered out, and CDR3s that did not start with C, did not end with F or W, or were shorter than 7 amino acids were discarded. Antigen-specific clonotypes were identified with the MANAFEST web application by comparing peptide-stimulated wells with reference and other culture wells. To be called positive, a clone needed an FDR below 0.05, an odds ratio above 5, and a productive frequency above 0.1% in at least two of three replicate wells. Cross-reactive clonotypes were defined as significantly expanded in both SARS-CoV-2 spike wells and at least one common cold coronavirus spike condition. CDR3 homology was assessed with Levenshtein distances (stringdist) and unrooted phylogenetic trees (ape) in R version 3.6.1. Through fastp at Q25 and MiXCR, TCRdb rebuilt clones from the public reads, retaining in-frame beta chains. Identical CDR3 proteins give one entry, which carries the most common genes and DNA. The V and J calls and clone size come from TCRdb's table, not from the authors' own analysis. The sample profile shows roughly 6,800 distinct CDR3 sequences; 33% of them were found once. Together, the top ten hold approximately 11% of the sample.

CDR1 and CDR2 are read off the germline V gene as SGHVS and FNYEAQ. V is cut by 1 base and J by 7 bases, and the space between the germline ends is 8 bases. The CDR3, cysteine through phenylalanine, is 13 amino acids long. Only the CDR3 region is kept as DNA, spanning 39 bases read in frame from base 1. What this sample's treatment or condition label stands for: roughly nine-day PBMC culture with coronavirus spike peptide pools or control peptides (ViraFEST assay). CD4+ T cells from unexposed donors were collected before the COVID-19 pandemic (2011-2018). The ViraFEST assay was used in the study, in which antigen-specific T cells were expanded with peptide pools and expanded clonotypes were subsequently identified by TCR sequencing. Each well held 2 million to 2.5 million PBMCs cultured with 9 to 10 ug/ml peptide pools in IMDM containing around 4.5% human AB serum and 9.5 to 10 IU/ml IL-2. Half of the culture medium was replaced with fresh IL-2-containing medium on days 3 and 7. After 10 to 11 days of culture, CD4+ T cells were isolated by negative selection with the EasySep CD4+ T cell isolation kit. As cell number allowed, CD4+ T cells from unexposed donors were tested for reactivity to SARS-CoV-2 S and N and to four common cold coronavirus spike pools. Ficoll-Paque Plus gradient centrifugation was used to isolate PBMCs from whole blood, and the isolated PBMCs were then either used fresh or cryopreserved at -140C. Each culture condition was generally run in triplicate wells. The leukapheresis product for the unexposed donors was obtained through commercial purchase.

The chain couples TRBV7-6 to TRBJ2-1; the D gene assignment is ambiguous. Source material: CD4+ T cells from blood, cultured in vitro. This clonotype was sampled from a human donor in good health. The CDR3 here reads CASSLGLVNEQFF. The base sequence is TGTGCCAGCAGCTTAGGTCTAGTGAATGAGCAGTTCTTC.